This is a list of T cell receptor beta chains from one sample in a study of regulatory T cells in long-lasting Graves disease. TCRdb reprocessed the multiplex PCR reads via MiXCR and lists one record per CDR3 protein. The profile shows fewer than 650,000 distinct CDR3 sequences, roughly 16% of them singletons. The data also belong to a second study, concerning T cells in Graves' hyperthyroidism and ophthalmopathy.

Material: peripheral blood mononuclear cells (PBMCs), obtained at new diagnosis, from a patient treated with antithyroid drugs. The receptors were gathered from a man aged 18 to 35 with Graves disease. Both conserved end residues are part of each CDR3. D genes are given only for firm matches. Not all rows give a size; the values are once, few, many and, for expanded clones, a class.

once,NA,TRBJ2-7,TRBV6-5,CASSWLHPGPSYEQYF,TGTGCCAGCAGTTGGCTACATCCTGGACCCTCCTACGAGCAGTACTTC
many,TRBD2,TRBJ2-7,TRBV20-1,CSAREILAGAYEQYF,TGCAGTGCTAGAGAGATCCTAGCGGGGGCCTACGAGCAGTACTTC
few,NA,TRBJ2-2,TRBV29-1,CSARIASNTGELFF,TGCAGCGCTCGGATAGCTTCAAACACCGGGGAGCTGTTTTTT
NA,NA,TRBJ1-1,TRBV14,CASSQDLIWQGYTEAFF,TGTGCCAGCAGCCAAGATCTGATCTGGCAGGGTTACACTGAAGCTTTCTTT
many,NA,TRBJ1-1,TRBV30,CAWRSGGNTEAFF,TGTGCCTGGAGATCAGGAGGGAACACTGAAGCTTTCTTT
NA,NA,TRBJ2-7,TRBV3-1,CASSYARGNEQYF,TGTGCCAGCAGCTACGCGAGGGGAAACGAGCAGTACTTC
NA,NA,TRBJ1-2,TRBV30,CAWSGAEPYGYTF,TGTGCCTGGAGTGGGGCGGAACCCTATGGCTACACCTTC
NA,TRBD1,TRBJ2-1,TRBV6-2/TRBV6-3,CASSPGQLEQFF,TGTGCCAGCAGTCCGGGACAGCTAGAGCAGTTCTTC
NA,NA,TRBJ2-1,TRBV24-1,CATSDTVSYNEQFF,TGTGCCACCAGTGACACTGTCTCCTACAATGAGCAGTTCTTC
NA,NA,TRBJ1-1,TRBV5-6,CASNNIKQRSTEAFF,TGTGCCAGCAACAATATCAAGCAAAGGTCCACTGAAGCTTTCTTT
many,NA,TRBJ1-5,TRBV24-1,CATSDFGRVRDQPQHF,TGTGCCACCAGTGATTTTGGCAGGGTAAGAGATCAGCCCCAGCATTTT
few,TRBD2,TRBJ2-7,TRBV4-1,CASSPWTSGNYEQYF,TGCGCCAGCAGCCCGTGGACTAGCGGGAATTACGAGCAGTACTTC
many,TRBD1,TRBJ2-4,TRBV2,CASSADRVVAIQYF,TGTGCCAGCAGTGCCGACAGGGTAGTAGCGATTCAGTACTTC
NA,TRBD2,TRBJ2-2,TRBV11-3,CASSLGLAAAGELFF,TGTGCCAGCAGCTTAGGACTAGCGGCCGCCGGGGAGCTGTTTTTT
few,NA,TRBJ1-5,TRBV4-1,CASSARDRDLSNQPQHF,TGCGCCAGCAGCGCTCGGGATAGGGACCTTAGCAATCAGCCCCAGCATTTT
many,TRBD1,TRBJ2-4,TRBV30,CAWLNRQGTKNIQYF,TGTGCCTGGTTAAACCGACAGGGGACCAAAAACATTCAGTACTTC
many,NA,TRBJ2-3,TRBV2,CASNTRVTDTQYF,TGTGCCAGCAACACGAGGGTCACAGATACGCAGTATTTT
NA,TRBD2,TRBJ2-3,TRBV14,CASSQDSGTDTQYF,TGTGCCAGCAGCCAAGATAGCGGGACAGATACGCAGTATTTT
few,TRBD2,TRBJ2-2,TRBV6-1,CASSLEAGLNTGELFF,TGTGCCAGCAGTCTCGAAGCGGGACTGAACACCGGGGAGCTGTTTTTT
many,NA,TRBJ2-7,TRBV28,CASSYGSEQYF,TGTGCCAGCAGTTACGGTAGCGAGCAGTACTTC
many,NA,TRBJ2-5,TRBV5-1,CASSPSGGGETQYF,TGCGCCAGCAGCCCTAGCGGAGGGGGGGAGACCCAGTACTTC
few,TRBD2,TRBJ2-7,TRBV30,CAWRKWEGTHEQYF,TGTGCCTGGAGAAAGTGGGAGGGTACCCACGAGCAGTACTTC
many,NA,TRBJ2-3,TRBV30,CAWSGSIRTDTQYF,TGTGCCTGGAGCGGCAGCATACGCACAGATACGCAGTATTTT
many,TRBD1,TRBJ1-2,TRBV10-3,CAISEETGVNNYGYTF,TGTGCCATCAGTGAAGAGACAGGGGTCAACAACTATGGCTACACCTTC
few,NA,TRBJ2-3,TRBV11-3,CASSLGVAGRSTDTQYF,TGTGCCAGCAGCTTAGGCGTGGCGGGGCGTAGCACAGATACGCAGTATTTT
NA,NA,TRBJ2-1,TRBV20-1,CSARVQGYEQFF,TGCAGTGCTAGAGTTCAGGGTTATGAGCAGTTCTTC
many,TRBD2,TRBJ2-1,TRBV11-2,CASSGYGDTSGLTNEQFF,TGTGCCAGCAGCGGGTATGGGGACACTAGCGGATTAACCAATGAGCAGTTCTTC
many,NA,TRBJ2-3,TRBV5-1,CASIRQDTQYF,TGCGCCAGCATACGGCAAGATACGCAGTATTTT
many,NA,TRBJ1-1,TRBV27,CASSYRPNTEAFF,TGTGCCAGCAGTTACAGACCCAACACTGAAGCTTTCTTT
many,TRBD2,TRBJ2-5,TRBV11-2,CASSLAAGGRETQYF,TGTGCCAGCAGCTTAGCGGCGGGGGGCAGGGAGACCCAGTACTTC
few,NA,TRBJ2-5,TRBV2,CASSVSQETQYF,TGTGCCAGCAGTGTTTCCCAAGAGACCCAGTACTTC
once,NA,TRBJ2-1,TRBV10-3,CATRIGRGRDNEQFF,TGTGCCACCCGGATTGGACGGGGGCGCGACAATGAGCAGTTCTTC
NA,NA,TRBJ1-5,TRBV5-6,CAGSLRTVPQPQHF,TGTGCCGGCAGCTTAAGAACAGTACCCCAGCCCCAGCATTTT
few,NA,TRBJ2-1,TRBV19,CGSSMAVMSSYNEQFF,TGTGGCAGTAGTATGGCGGTGATGAGCTCCTACAATGAGCAGTTCTTC
few,NA,TRBJ2-3,TRBV2,CASSGITGKDADTQYF,TGTGCCAGCAGTGGGATAACAGGGAAAGACGCAGATACGCAGTATTTT
many,TRBD2,TRBJ2-1,TRBV6-5,CASSYSSTGGSSYNEQFF,TGTGCCAGCAGTTACTCGAGCACCGGCGGGAGCTCCTACAATGAGCAGTTCTTC
NA,TRBD2,TRBJ2-3,TRBV6-9,CASSYHGTTNPSADTQYF,TGTGCCAGCAGTTACCACGGGACTACAAATCCTAGCGCAGATACGCAGTATTTT
NA,NA,TRBJ1-3,TRBV4-1,CASSQVPGSSGNTIYF,TGCGCCAGCAGCCAGGTCCCAGGGTCATCTGGAAACACCATATATTTT
many,TRBD2,TRBJ2-1,TRBV7-3,CASSLTPGLAYNEQFF,TGTGCCAGCAGCTTAACGCCGGGACTAGCTTACAATGAGCAGTTCTTC
few,NA,TRBJ1-1,TRBV7-9,CASSYTGGPTEAFF,TGTGCCAGCAGCTACACTGGGGGGCCCACTGAAGCTTTCTTT
many,TRBD1,TRBJ2-7,TRBV30,CAWDRVVGEQYF,TGTGCCTGGGACAGGGTAGTCGGCGAGCAGTACTTC
many,NA,TRBJ2-3,TRBV6-2/TRBV6-3,CASSPQMGQSGTDTQYF,TGTGCCAGCAGTCCCCAGATGGGGCAGTCAGGCACAGATACGCAGTATTTT
NA,TRBD2,TRBJ2-1,TRBV7-9,CASSLGGTSGRLEQFF,TGTGCCAGCAGCTTAGGTGGGACTAGCGGGAGATTAGAGCAGTTCTTC
many,TRBD2,TRBJ2-2,TRBV28,CASIPWPSGKTGELFF,TGTGCCAGCATCCCCTGGCCTAGCGGGAAGACCGGGGAGCTGTTTTTT
NA,NA,TRBJ1-2,TRBV7-2,CASSARVGLDYGHTF,TGTGCCAGCAGCGCCCGTGTTGGTTTAGACTATGGCCACACCTTC
NA,TRBD2,TRBJ2-3,TRBV6-5,CASSYRTLAGVEAAADTQYF,TGTGCCAGCAGTTACCGTACCTTAGCGGGAGTGGAAGCGGCGGCAGATACGCAGTATTTT
NA,NA,TRBJ2-1,TRBV29-1,CSVVQRAYNEQFF,TGCAGCGTTGTACAGCGTGCCTACAATGAGCAGTTCTTC
NA,NA,TRBJ2-4,TRBV4-1,CASSQGVRNIQYF,TGCGCCAGCAGCCAAGGGGTGAGGAACATTCAGTACTTC
NA,NA,TRBJ2-5,TRBV20-1,CSARAGIETQYF,TGCAGTGCTAGAGCGGGGATTGAGACCCAGTACTTC
many,NA,TRBJ2-1,TRBV10-3,CAIRPEIRVREQFF,TGTGCCATCAGACCAGAAATCCGGGTTAGGGAGCAGTTCTTC
NA,TRBD1,TRBJ1-6,TRBV18,CASSADRVGNSPLHF,TGTGCCAGCTCAGCGGACAGGGTGGGTAATTCACCCCTCCACTTT
many,TRBD1,TRBJ2-6,TRBV27,CASSLTQGALGANVLTF,TGTGCCAGCAGTTTAACCCAGGGGGCTCTGGGGGCCAACGTCCTGACTTTC
many,NA,TRBJ2-7,TRBV5-1,CASSLAGSPYEQYF,TGTGCCAGCAGCTTGGCTGGTTCCCCCTACGAGCAGTACTTC